This T cell receptor beta chain was observed in a study of blood T cell repertoires in COVID-19. On the study more broadly: From the United States, Italy and Spain came samples of acute and convalescent COVID-19. PBMCs, B-cell-depleted T cells, or T cells were the source of the cDNA or gDNA that made up the material.

Original handling: Estimated nucleated cell counts came from reference gene primer amplification. The assay was immunoSEQ multiplex PCR, and TCRdb's table has in-frame clones only and misses some. That table gives V, J and clone size, and the DNA gave D and trimming. The table lists approximately 130,000 clones, around 85% of them singletons, with approximately 16% in the top ten. What was sequenced was peripheral blood. This TCR came from a woman between 45 and 65 years old who had recovered from COVID-19.

CDR3 residues: CASSLTSSNEQFF. The CDR3 bases are TGTGCCAGCAGCTTAACTAGTAGCAATGAGCAGTTCTTC. This chain joins TRBV7-9 and TRBJ2-1; weak D call: TRBD2 (5 bases). Germline lookup yields CDR1 SEHNR and CDR2 FQNEAQ (reference sequence). The germline V and J ends were trimmed by 2 bases and 6 bases, with 8 bases remaining between them. This CDR3 region has 13 residues.